Included here is one T cell receptor beta chain sequence, with context. One Seattle source followed patients from active infection through their disease course. This sample was included in a study of blood T cell repertoires in COVID-19. Turning to the study itself: From T cells, B-cell-depleted T cells, or PBMCs came the material, which was cDNA or gDNA.

Original processing notes: Reference gene primers were amplified, and this amplification served to estimate nucleated cell counts. Using immunoSEQ multiplex PCR, the repertoire was profiled, and TCRdb retains in-frame clones only, with some absent. V and J calls and clone size follow that table, whereas D and trimming were derived from the DNA. The sample has about 320,000 clones; under 90% are singletons. The CDR3 is made up of 15 amino acids. Germline V gene data show CDR1 as MDHEN and CDR2 as SYDVKM. Trimming took 2 bases from V and 0 from J, leaving 10 bases between them. This sequence joins TRBV28 and TRBJ1-1, with D possibly TRBD1 on 5 matching bases. The clonotype originates from a woman in her twenties or thirties with COVID-19, enrolled during active disease. Sequencing was done on a sample of peripheral blood. CDR3 in DNA: TGTGCCAGCAGTTTACCCCAGGGTATGAACACTGAAGCTTTCTTT. It translates to CASSLPQGMNTEAFF. Based on the CDR3 plus reference TRBV28 and TRBJ1-1, the full variable domain is DVKVTQSSRYLVKRTGEKVFLECVQDMDHENMFWYRQDPGLGLRLIYFSYDVKMKEKGDIPEGYSVSREKKERFSLILESASTNQTSMYLCASSLPQGMNTEAFFGQGTRLTVV.